Shown below are 16 T cell receptor beta chains from a single sample sequenced in a study of blood T cells in healthy people across ages. Primed by a sample-barcoded 5' primer and a J-beta primer mix, a second PCR proceeded for 7 to 11 cycles. TCRdb used MiXCR to reprocess the 5' RACE reads, holding one entry per CDR3 protein. The table includes roughly 720,000 distinct CDR3 sequences, less than 70% detected once. Input material: blood. Receptor source: a man older than 75 in good health.

The V call is TRBV29-1, the J call TRBJ2-1; 12 bases are shared with TRBD2. With 4 bases clipped from V and 4 bases from J, the junction kept 8 bases outside the gene matches. The length of the CDR3 is 16 residues. Germline CDR1 and CDR2: SQVTM and ANQGSEA. Written as DNA, the CDR3 is TGCAGCGTTGGAGGGACTAGCGGGTTCCTTTACAATGAGCAGTTCTTC. Protein: CSVGGTSGFLYNEQFF.

The chain is built from TRBV10-3 and TRBJ2-5, with 8 bases identical to TRBD2. Germline CDR1 and CDR2: ENHRY and SYGVKD. V gave up 11 bases and J gave up 2 bases; unmatched junction bases: 13. CDR3 length: 15 residues. The CDR3 is CAARGGNFGQETQYF. The CDR3, as DNA: TGTGCCGCCCGGGGGGGAAATTTTGGGCAAGAGACCCAGTACTTC.

The chain recombines TRBV27 with TRBJ2-7, with D possibly TRBD2 on 7 matching bases. V was shortened by 6 bases and J by 4 bases, with 16 bases between the two germline ends. Germline V gene sequence: CDR1 MNHEY, CDR2 SMNVEV (reference sequence). There are 14 residues in the CDR3. CDR3 nucleotide sequence: TGTGCCAGCAGGGACTCAGGGAGGGGGTACGAGCAGTACTTC. Its protein product is CASRDSGRGYEQYF.

V is TRBV15 and J is TRBJ2-1; 12 bases line up with TRBD2. This CDR3 is built from 18 residues. V trimming: 6 bases; J trimming: 4 bases; junction bases outside the gene matches: 13. The germline V gene has CDR1 LNHNV and CDR2 YYDKDF (reference sequence). CDR3 amino acids: CATSSRLKTSGRYNEQFF. The CDR3 nucleotides read TGTGCCACCAGTAGCCGCCTCAAGACTAGCGGGAGATACAATGAGCAGTTCTTC.

This clonotype was seen ten or more times. J is TRBJ2-3 and V is TRBV5-1; TRBD2 is a possible D gene (6 bases). V lost 0 bases to trimming and J lost 1 base, with 9 bases between them. The CDR3 is 15 amino acids. CDR1 SGHRS and CDR2 YFSETQ come from the germline V gene. The CDR3 nucleotides read TGCGCCAGCAGCTTGGGGGAGGCCGGCACAGATACGCAGTATTTT. Protein sequence: CASSLGEAGTDTQYF.

CDR3 nucleotides: TGTGCCAGCAGCTACGCTAGCGGGGTTAGCGCAGATACGCAGTATTTT. It encodes CASSYASGVSADTQYF. The chain links TRBV12-3 or TRBV12-4 to TRBJ2-3; TRBD2 matches at 9 bases. The trim removed 6 bases at V and 4 bases at J, leaving 11 bases unmatched. The CDR3 spans 16 residues.

This clonotype was observed once. This chain uses TRBV6-6 with TRBJ2-1; D is possibly TRBD1 or TRBD2 (5 bases each). V was shortened by 5 bases and J by 4 bases, with 15 bases between the two germline ends. The CDR3 consists of 15 residues. Germline V gene sequence: CDR1 MNHNY, CDR2 SVGAGI (reference sequence). The CDR3 loop is CASSQGSGFYNEQFF. The CDR3 DNA sequence: TGTGCCAGCAGTCAGGGATCGGGGTTTTACAATGAGCAGTTCTTC.

The chain combines TRBV7-2 with TRBJ2-3, with D unclear. Trimming removed 2 bases at V and 4 bases at J, with 7 bases between. The CDR3 covers 13 residues. CDR1 is SGHTA and CDR2 is FQGNSA in the germline V gene. CDR3 loop: CASSLQVPDTQYF. The CDR3 DNA reads TGTGCCAGCAGCTTACAGGTTCCAGATACGCAGTATTTT.

This clonotype was counted once. V gene TRBV6-5 combines with J gene TRBJ2-5; D may match TRBD1 or TRBD2 (6 bases each). This CDR3 comprises 15 residues. The germline V and J ends were trimmed by 7 bases and 4 bases, with 19 bases remaining between them. Germline V lookup: CDR1 MNHEY, CDR2 SVGAGI. The DNA for the CDR3 is TGTGCCAGCAACCAGGACAGAAGTAGCGGAGAGACCCAGTACTTC. This codes for CASNQDRSSGETQYF.

The CDR3 DNA follows: TGTGCCAGCAGCCCCTCAGGGACTAGGCTTCCAGATACGCAGTATTTT. Its translation: CASSPSGTRLPDTQYF. V and J are TRBV3-1 and TRBJ2-3; TRBD2 matches at 8 bases. Germline V lookup: CDR1 LGHDT, CDR2 YNNKEL (reference sequence). The J segment lost 4 bases and the V segment lost 4 bases, leaving 10 bases of the junction unmatched. The CDR3 totals 16 residues.

The chain carries TRBV5-1 and TRBJ2-1; 11 bases are a match to TRBD2. The CDR3 has 15 residues. J gave up 9 bases and V 3 bases, and 8 bases lay outside the gene matches. Germline loops: CDR1 SGHRS, CDR2 YFSETQ. CDR3 sequence: CASSSDTSGGREQFF. CDR3 bases: TGCGCCAGCAGCTCGGACACTAGCGGGGGCCGTGAGCAGTTCTTC. The complete variable domain, with remaining parts taken from reference TRBV5-1 and TRBJ2-1, reads KAGVTQTPRYLIKTRGQQVTLSCSPISGHRSVSWYQQTPGQGLQFLFEYFSETQRNKGNFPGRFSGRQFSNSRSEMNVSTLELGDSALYLCASSSDTSGGREQFFGPGTRLTVL.

This clonotype was counted between two and nine times. V usage is TRBV18 and J usage is TRBJ2-1; weak D call: TRBD1 (6 bases). Per germline, CDR1 KGHSH and CDR2 LQKENI. Trimming removed 4 bases at V and 9 bases at J, with 19 bases between. The CDR3 loop spans 15 amino acids. The CDR3 DNA reads as TGTGCCAGCTCACTGGCGACAGGATCTGTAAGTGAGCAGTTCTTC. Residues: CASSLATGSVSEQFF. Looking up the rest from reference TRBV18 and TRBJ2-1 gives the full variable domain: NAGVMQNPRHLVRRRGQEARLRCSPMKGHSHVYWYRQLPEEGLKFMVYLQKENIIDESGMPKERFSAEFPKEGPSILRIQQVVRGDSAAYFCASSLATGSVSEQFFGPGTRLTVL.

The rearrangement uses TRBV14 and TRBJ1-2, with 9 bases lining up with TRBD1. The CDR3 length is 14 residues. Germline lookup yields CDR1 SGHDN and CDR2 FVKESK. The V and J ends lost 3 bases and 6 bases, in that order; junction bases with no gene match: 5. The CDR3, as DNA: TGTGCCAGCAGCCAGAGACAGGGGGGGGATGGCTACACCTTC. As protein: CASSQRQGGDGYTF.

The chain couples TRBV6-5 to TRBJ1-1; D is undetermined. Trimming shortened V by 7 bases and J by 1 base, and 7 bases separated the two germline ends. Germline V gene sequence: CDR1 MNHEY, CDR2 SVGAGI. The CDR3 consists of 12 residues. In DNA form, the CDR3 reads TGTGCCAGCAATTTTCCGAACACTGAAGCTTTCTTT. It is translated as CASNFPNTEAFF.

J is TRBJ2-5 and V is TRBV6-2 or TRBV6-3; 7 bases are shared with TRBD2. CDR3 length equals 15 residues. Unmatched junction bases numbered 7, after V lost 6 bases and J lost 0 bases. CDR1 and CDR2 from the germline V gene are MNHEY and SVGEGT. CDR3 bases: TGTGCCAGCAGCTCCCTCGGGGGGTACCAAGAGACCCAGTACTTC. Protein: CASSSLGGYQETQYF.

This chain joins TRBV20-1 and TRBJ2-7; maybe TRBD2 (6 bases). The CDR3 has 14 amino acids. The germline V gene encodes CDR1 DFQATT and CDR2 SNEGSKA (reference sequence). Trimming cost V 3 bases and J 2 bases, with 14 bases left between them. The CDR3 spells CSASRSSEAYEQYF. The CDR3 DNA sequence: TGCAGTGCTAGTAGGTCTAGCGAAGCCTACGAGCAGTACTTC.